The 21 T cell receptor beta chains in this list originate from one sample, sequenced in a study of shared clonotypes between healthy human individuals. Generated by immunoSEQ multiplex PCR, the TCRdb table keeps only in-frame clones and is missing some. The data contain approximately 720,000 clones, approximately 79% of them singletons. The sequencing sample was made of memory CD4+ T cells sorted from blood. As to subset: CD45RA-negative fraction. The receptors were sampled from a woman aged 25 to 39 in good health.

The V and J genes are TRBV28 and TRBJ2-7; 14 bases align to TRBD2. Trimming took 6 bases from V and 6 from J; bases not matched to a gene: 22. Germline CDR1 MDHEN, CDR2 SYDVKM. This CDR3 region has 20 residues. CDR3 in DNA: TGTGCCAGCAGAGCCTGGACCAGAGGGACTAGCGGGAGATCTGCGAGCGAGCAGTACTTC. Translation gives CASRAWTRGTSGRSASEQYF.

This sequence joins TRBV19 and TRBJ1-5; tentative D call: TRBD1 (5 bases). V lost 5 bases and J lost 6, with 14 bases in between. The CDR3 is made up of 14 amino acids. Looked up from germline, CDR1 is LNHDA and CDR2 is SQIVND (reference sequence). The DNA for the CDR3 is TGTGCCAGTAGTTTAAACGGGGCCCGTCAGCCCCAGCATTTT. Its translation is CASSLNGARQPQHF. The full variable domain, its missing parts supplied by reference TRBV19 and TRBJ1-5, is DGGITQSPKYLFRKEGQNVTLSCEQNLNHDAMYWYRQDPGQGLRLIYYSQIVNDFQKGDIAEGYSVSREKKESFPLTVTSAQKNPTAFYLCASSLNGARQPQHFGDGTRLSIL.

This clone has just a few counts. The chain employs TRBV7-2 and TRBJ1-1; D gene unclear. The V end was cut by 6 bases, the J end by 3 bases, with 11 bases between. The CDR3 totals 13 residues. CDR1 SGHTA and CDR2 FQGNSA come from the germline V gene. In DNA form, the CDR3 reads TGTGCCAGCAGAAAACAAAGGGACACTGAAGCTTTCTTT. Translation: CASRKQRDTEAFF.

V gene TRBV6-4 combines with J gene TRBJ1-5; 9 bases fit TRBD1. The germline gives CDR1 MRHNA, CDR2 SNTAGT. The CDR3 runs to 17 residues. The junction had 12 bases not matched to a gene; V was cut back by 3 bases and J by 6 bases. CDR3 protein: CASSDSPLTGGGQPQHF. For the CDR3, the DNA is TGTGCCAGCAGTGATTCCCCGCTTACAGGGGGCGGTCAGCCCCAGCATTTT.

The rearrangement links TRBV6-6 to TRBJ2-3, with TRBD2 matching 10 bases. Germline lookup yields CDR1 MNHNY and CDR2 SVGAGI (reference sequence). V shed 3 bases, J shed 4 bases, and the junction held 4 bases outside the gene matches. The CDR3 contains 15 residues. This CDR3 reads CASSYGTSVADTQYF. CDR3 sequence (DNA): TGTGCCAGCAGTTATGGGACTAGCGTGGCAGATACGCAGTATTTT.

This clone has just one count. In DNA, the CDR3 is TGTGCCAGCAGTTCCCGGGACAGGGAAGCTTTCTTT. Protein sequence: CASSSRDREAFF. This rearrangement joins TRBV28 to TRBJ1-1, with 8 bases fitting TRBD1. CDR1 and CDR2 from the germline V gene are MDHEN and SYDVKM. The CDR3 loop spans 12 amino acids. With V trimmed by 4 bases and J by 8 bases, 3 bases remained unmatched.

The chain combines TRBV30 with TRBJ2-5; 10 positions agree with TRBD2. Judging by the DNA end, TRBJ2-7 fits better; the J call may be wrong. This CDR3 has 14 residues. The germline V gene encodes CDR1 GTSNPN and CDR2 SVGIG (reference sequence). The CDR3 sequence: CAWSLLAGSYEQYF. The CDR3 DNA is TGTGCCTGGAGTTTACTAGCGGGGTCATACGAGCAGTACTTC.

This chain links TRBV19 with TRBJ1-5, with 11 bases identical to TRBD1. The CDR3 covers 15 residues. The J segment lost 7 bases and the V segment lost 5 bases, leaving 7 bases of the junction unmatched. The germline V gene encodes CDR1 LNHDA and CDR2 SQIVND (reference sequence). CDR3 coding DNA: TGTGCCAGTAGTCCGGGGACAGGGGGTAAGCAGCCCCAGCATTTT. As protein: CASSPGTGGKQPQHF.

The V call is TRBV7-9, the J call TRBJ1-6; TRBD1 matches at 8 bases. V lost 8 bases to trimming and J lost 8 bases; unmatched junction nucleotides: 5. Germline loops: CDR1 SEHNR, CDR2 FQNEAQ (reference sequence). The CDR3 contains 13 residues. CDR3 DNA: TGTGCCAGCGGCGGACAGGGTGATTCACCCCTCCACTTT. This encodes CASGGQGDSPLHF.

This clone was detected only a few times. CDR3 DNA sequence: TGTGCCAGCAGCGTTATCGCGGAGAACACTGAAGCTTTCTTT. Protein: CASSVIAENTEAFF. The chain uses TRBV9 and TRBJ1-1; no definite D call. Germline values: CDR1 SGDLS, CDR2 YYNGEE. V shed 2 bases and J shed 1 base, with 9 bases lying between them. There are 14 residues in the CDR3.

The J gene is TRBJ1-1, the V gene TRBV28; no definite D call. The CDR3 sequence is 15 residues long. CDR1 is MDHEN, CDR2 SYDVKM, per germline. Deletions cut 4 bases from V and 4 bases from J, with 16 bases between. The CDR3 here is CASSSWAWTFTEAFF. The CDR3 coding sequence is TGTGCCAGCAGTTCTTGGGCCTGGACTTTCACTGAAGCTTTCTTT.

A note on this clone: This may stem from a read error, because a much larger clone lies one nucleotide away. The rearrangement joins TRBV7-6 to TRBJ2-1; TRBD2 matches 10 bases. CDR1 and CDR2 from the germline V gene are SGHVS and FNYEAQ. The CDR3 spans 15 residues. V was pared by 2 bases and J by 4 bases, with 2 bases of the junction left unmatched. The CDR3 DNA reads TGTGCCAGCAGCTTATCGACTAGCGGGTACAATGAGCAGTTCTTC. This codes for CASSLSTSGYNEQFF.

This chain links TRBV10-3 with TRBJ2-7; 7 bases align to TRBD1. This CDR3 has 14 residues. Trimming cost V 0 bases and J 6 bases; bases outside gene matches: 5. Germline values: CDR1 ENHRY, CDR2 SYGVKD. CDR3 loop: CAISESDRVGEQYF. The CDR3 nucleotides are TGTGCCATCAGTGAGTCCGACAGGGTGGGCGAGCAGTACTTC.

This chain connects TRBV19 to TRBJ1-5, with D possibly matching TRBD1 (6 bases). Germline-derived CDR1 and CDR2 are LNHDA and SQIVND (reference sequence). CDR3 length: 20 residues. Trimming left V 0 bases short and J 2 bases short, with 23 bases between. The CDR3 is CASSIDRRGRPIWGNQPQHF. The CDR3 DNA is TGTGCCAGTAGTATAGATCGGAGGGGGAGACCGATATGGGGCAATCAGCCCCAGCATTTT.

V is TRBV7-2 and J is TRBJ2-7; TRBD2 aligns across 8 bases. V lost 2 bases and J lost 0; bases outside the gene matches: 3. Germline assignment: CDR1 SGHTA and CDR2 FQGNSA. CDR3 size: 15 residues. Here the CDR3 DNA reads TGTGCCAGCAGCTTACAACTAGCGGACTCCTACGAGCAGTACTTC. This codes for CASSLQLADSYEQYF.

This sequence joins TRBV5-1 and TRBJ2-2, with TRBD1 as a possible D gene (6 bases). The CDR3 extends over 16 amino acids. Germline V CDR1 and CDR2: SGHRS, YFSETQ. V was pared by 4 bases and J by 1 base, with 14 bases between. The CDR3 is CASSKGQSQNTGELFF. DNA of the CDR3: TGCGCCAGCAGCAAAGGACAGAGTCAGAACACCGGGGAGCTGTTTTTT.

With respect to this clone: Other DNA sequences of this sample code for an identical CDR3. The CDR3 protein is CSVGDRVTDTQYF. CDR3 DNA sequence: TGCAGCGTTGGGGACAGGGTAACAGATACGCAGTATTTT. This chain connects TRBV29-1 to TRBJ2-3; TRBD1 matches 9 bases. The CDR3 covers 13 residues. Germline values: CDR1 SQVTM, CDR2 ANQGSEA. The junction had 2 bases not matched to a gene; V was cut back by 4 bases and J by 3 bases.

This chain connects TRBV6-6 to TRBJ1-1; D unclear. This CDR3 contains 14 residues. Germline-derived CDR1 and CDR2 are MNHNY and SVGAGI (reference sequence). V was shortened by 7 bases and J by 1 base, with 13 bases between the two germline ends. In DNA form, the CDR3 reads TGTGCCAGCACGCGCCTGGAGGCGAACACTGAAGCTTTCTTT. Its translation is CASTRLEANTEAFF.

This chain connects TRBV19 to TRBJ2-7, with D possibly TRBD1 on 6 matching bases. The CDR3 loop spans 14 amino acids. Germline V gives CDR1 LNHDA, CDR2 SQIVND (reference sequence). Trimming stripped 6 bases from V and 3 bases from J, with 15 bases between. The CDR3 DNA is TGTGCCAGTAGGAGGACAGTAGACTTCTACGAGCAGTACTTC. This gives the protein CASRRTVDFYEQYF.

The chain links TRBV28 to TRBJ2-7, with TRBD2 identical over 10 bases. This CDR3 contains 19 residues. The germline CDR1 and CDR2 sequences are MDHEN and SYDVKM. Losses at the gene ends were 5 bases for V and 6 bases for J; bases not matched to a gene: 22. The CDR3 region is CASSKTVLAGVIFPGEQYF. CDR3 DNA sequence: TGTGCCAGCAGTAAGACTGTCCTAGCGGGAGTTATATTTCCGGGCGAGCAGTACTTC.

The genes are TRBV28 and TRBJ1-4, with TRBD1 identical over 9 bases. In germline, CDR1 is MDHEN, CDR2 SYDVKM. The CDR3 has 18 amino acids. Unmatched junction bases numbered 13, after V lost 8 bases and J lost 0 bases. The CDR3 DNA reads TGTGCCAGCCACGGGACAGGGAGGGGAGTCGCAACTAATGAAAAACTGTTTTTT. This gives the protein CASHGTGRGVATNEKLFF. Full variable domain (remainder filled in from reference TRBV28 and TRBJ1-4): DVKVTQSSRYLVKRTGEKVFLECVQDMDHENMFWYRQDPGLGLRLIYFSYDVKMKEKGDIPEGYSVSREKKERFSLILESASTNQTSMYLCASHGTGRGVATNEKLFFGSGTQLSVL.